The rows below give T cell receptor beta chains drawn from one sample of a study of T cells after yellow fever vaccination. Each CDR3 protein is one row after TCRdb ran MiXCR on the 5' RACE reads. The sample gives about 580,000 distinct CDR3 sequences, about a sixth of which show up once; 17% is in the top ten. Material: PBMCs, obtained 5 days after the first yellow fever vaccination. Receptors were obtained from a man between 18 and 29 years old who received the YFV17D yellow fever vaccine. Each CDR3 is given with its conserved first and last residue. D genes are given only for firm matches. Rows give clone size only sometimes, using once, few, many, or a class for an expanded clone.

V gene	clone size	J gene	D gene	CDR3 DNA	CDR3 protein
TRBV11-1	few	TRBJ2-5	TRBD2	TGTGCCAGCAGCTTATCTTGGACTAGCGGGGAAGAGGAGACCCAGTACTTC	CASSLSWTSGEEETQYF
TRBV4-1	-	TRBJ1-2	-	TGCGCCAGCAGCCAAGATTCTTTGTTTGCCGACAGGAAACTCTATGGCTACACCTTC	CASSQDSLFADRKLYGYTF
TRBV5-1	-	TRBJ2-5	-	TGCGCCAGCAGCTACCAGGGAGAAGAGACCCAGTACTTC	CASSYQGEETQYF
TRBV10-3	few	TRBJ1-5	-	TGTGCCATCAGTGAATCTCCTCGAGGTCAGCCCCAGCATTTT	CAISESPRGQPQHF
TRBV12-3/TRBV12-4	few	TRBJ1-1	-	TGTGCCAGCAGTTTTTTTCCCGGCACTGAAGCTTTCTTT	CASSFFPGTEAFF
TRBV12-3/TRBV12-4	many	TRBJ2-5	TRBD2	TGTGCCAGCAGCTCTCTAGCGGGGGGCCGGGAGACCCAGTACTTC	CASSSLAGGRETQYF
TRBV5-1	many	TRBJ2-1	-	TGCGCCAGCAGCTTCGGATGGGGCATCAATGAGCAGTTCTTC	CASSFGWGINEQFF
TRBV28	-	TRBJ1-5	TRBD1	TGTGCCAGCATGATCGGACAGGGGGGGAATCAGCCCCAGCATTTT	CASMIGQGGNQPQHF
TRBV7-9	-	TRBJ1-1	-	TGTGCCAGCAGCTTAGCGGGCAGCTCAGAAGAAGCTTTCTTT	CASSLAGSSEEAFF
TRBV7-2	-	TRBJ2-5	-	TGTGCCAGCAGCTTTTGGCAGGCAGAGACCCAGTACTTC	CASSFWQAETQYF
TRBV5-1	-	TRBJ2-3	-	TGCGCCAGCAGCTTGGGGGGTAGCGGAGGACACCTCACAGATACGCAGTATTTT	CASSLGGSGGHLTDTQYF
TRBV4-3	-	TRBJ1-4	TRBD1	TGCGCCAGCAGCCAAATTCTCAACCGGGACAGTCCCCGTTTCGTTTTT	CASSQILNRDSPRFVF
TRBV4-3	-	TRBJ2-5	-	TGCGCCAGCAGCCAAGAGCGGGAAGAGACCCAGTACTTC	CASSQEREETQYF
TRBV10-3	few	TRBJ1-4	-	TGTGCCATCAGTAGAGAGAGCACGGCTGAAAAACTGTTTTTT	CAISRESTAEKLFF
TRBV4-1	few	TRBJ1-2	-	TGCGCCAGCAGCCAAGATCTGGGGTCCAGGGTGTATGGCTACACCTTC	CASSQDLGSRVYGYTF
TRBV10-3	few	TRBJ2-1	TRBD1	TGTGCCATCAGTATTACAGGGGGTGATATGAATGAGCAGTTCTTC	CAISITGGDMNEQFF
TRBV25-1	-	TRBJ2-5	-	TGTGCCAGCAGTGAATATCGTGCAGGGCAACAAGAGACCCAGTACTTC	CASSEYRAGQQETQYF
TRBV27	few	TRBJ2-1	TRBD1	TGTGCCAGCAGTTTATTCTCGACAGGGAATAGTCAGAATGAGCAGTTCTTC	CASSLFSTGNSQNEQFF
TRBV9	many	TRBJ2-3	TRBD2	TGTGCCAGCAGCGTAGAGGGGAGCGGACTAGCGGGCACAGATACGCAGTATTTT	CASSVEGSGLAGTDTQYF
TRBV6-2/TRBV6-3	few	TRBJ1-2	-	TGTGCCAGCAGTCCCAGCCCGAGTCGGGGCTACACCTTC	CASSPSPSRGYTF
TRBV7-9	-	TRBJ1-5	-	TGTGCCAGCAGCTCCACCGAACATCAGTGGAATCAGCCCCAGCATTTT	CASSSTEHQWNQPQHF
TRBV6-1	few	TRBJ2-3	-	TGTGCCAGCAGTGAAGCCTATAGTGGGAGCACAGATACGCAGTATTTT	CASSEAYSGSTDTQYF
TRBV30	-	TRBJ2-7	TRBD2	TGTGCCTGGAGTCCTAGCGGGGGTTACGAGCAGTACTTC	CAWSPSGGYEQYF
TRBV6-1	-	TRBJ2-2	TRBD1	TGTGCCAGCAGGAAAAGGGACAGGGGCACCGGGGAGCTGTTTTTT	CASRKRDRGTGELFF
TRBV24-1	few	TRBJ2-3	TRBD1	TGTGCCACCAGTGACCAACAGGGGGCTGGAGATACGCAGTATTTT	CATSDQQGAGDTQYF
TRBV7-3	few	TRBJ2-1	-	TGTGCCAGCAGCTTACGGTCGACTGATTACAATGAGCAGTTCTTC	CASSLRSTDYNEQFF
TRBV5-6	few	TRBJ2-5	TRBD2	TGTGCCAGCAGCTTGATGTTCGGGGGGGCTTTAGGAGAGACCCAGTACTTC	CASSLMFGGALGETQYF
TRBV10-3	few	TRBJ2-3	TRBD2	TGTGCCATCAGTGGGACTAGCGGGGGGGCAGATACGCAGTATTTT	CAISGTSGGADTQYF
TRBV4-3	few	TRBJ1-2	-	TGCGCCAGCAGCCAAGATCCGGGGCCCTATGGCTACACCTTC	CASSQDPGPYGYTF
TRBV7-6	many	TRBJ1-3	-	TGTGCCAGCAGCTTAACCCCCTTGGGGGCAGGTGGAAACACCATATATTTT	CASSLTPLGAGGNTIYF
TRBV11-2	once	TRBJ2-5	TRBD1	TGTGCCAGCAGCTTAGGATTCGGGACAGCACAAGAGACCCAGTACTTC	CASSLGFGTAQETQYF
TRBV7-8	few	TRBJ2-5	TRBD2	TGTGCCAGCAGCTTCCTGACTAGCACTCAAGAGACCCAGTACTTC	CASSFLTSTQETQYF
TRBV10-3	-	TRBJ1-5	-	TGTGCCATCAGCGACCGGGACACGGGTCAGCCCCAGCATTTT	CAISDRDTGQPQHF
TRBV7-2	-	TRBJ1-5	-	TGTGCCAGCAGCTTAATGGGGGGTCAGGGAGGCAATCAGCCCCAGCATTTT	CASSLMGGQGGNQPQHF
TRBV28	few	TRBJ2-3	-	TGTGCCAGCAGTTTAGACACATCTAGCACAGATACGCAGTATTTT	CASSLDTSSTDTQYF
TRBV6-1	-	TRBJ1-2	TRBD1	TGTGCCAGCAGTGAGCAGGGGGGACTTGGCTACACCTTC	CASSEQGGLGYTF
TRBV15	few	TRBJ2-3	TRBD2	TGTGCCACCAGCAGAGATCTTAGCCTAGCGGGGGGGCAATTT	CATSRDLSLAGGQF
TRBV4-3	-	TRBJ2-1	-	TGCGCCAGCAGCCAAGCCGGGACCTCTGCCTACAATGAGCAGTTCTTC	CASSQAGTSAYNEQFF
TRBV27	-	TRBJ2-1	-	TGTGCCAGCAGTTCATTCGGGGGGAGGGGGAACTACAATGAGCAGTTCTTC	CASSSFGGRGNYNEQFF
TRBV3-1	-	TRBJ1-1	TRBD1	TGTGCCAGCAGCCAAGCTCAGGGGGGCACTGAAGCTTTCTTT	CASSQAQGGTEAFF
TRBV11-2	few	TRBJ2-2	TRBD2	TGTGCCAGCAGCTTAGTTTTCAGAGCGGGGGGCTCCGGGGAGCTGTTTTTT	CASSLVFRAGGSGELFF
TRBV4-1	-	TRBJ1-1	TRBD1	TGCGCCAGCAGCCAAGGGAGTCAAGCGACAGGGACCACTGAAGCTTTCTTT	CASSQGSQATGTTEAFF
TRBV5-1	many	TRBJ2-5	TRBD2	TGCGCCAGCAGCGTAGCCCGGACTAGCGTACAAGAGACCCAGTACTTC	CASSVARTSVQETQYF
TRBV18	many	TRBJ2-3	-	TGTGCCAGCTCACCGAGCCGGAGCACAGATACGCAGTATTTT	CASSPSRSTDTQYF
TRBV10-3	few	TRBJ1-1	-	TGTGCCATCAGTGGTGGTCTGAACACTGAAGCTTTCTTT	CAISGGLNTEAFF
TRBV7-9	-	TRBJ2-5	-	TGTGCCAGCAGCTTAGGGGGACTCGGGGAGACCCAGTACTTC	CASSLGGLGETQYF
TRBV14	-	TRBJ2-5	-	TGTGCCAGCAGCCACGAACACGGGGACCCAATTAAAGAGACCCAGTACTTC	CASSHEHGDPIKETQYF
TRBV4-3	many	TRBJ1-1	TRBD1	TGCGCCAGCAGCCCTAAGGACAGGTCCTTGTCTGAAGCTTTCTTT	CASSPKDRSLSEAFF
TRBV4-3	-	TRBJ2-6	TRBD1	TGCGCCAGCAGCCAGGGGACAGGGGGCTCTGGGGCCAACGTCCTGACTTTC	CASSQGTGGSGANVLTF
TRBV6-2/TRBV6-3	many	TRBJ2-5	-	TGTGCCAGCAGTTACCCGGAACAGACCCAGTACTTC	CASSYPEQTQYF